Shown below are 9 T cell receptor beta chains from a single sample sequenced in a study of early T cells in non-severe SARS-CoV-2 infection. TCRdb independently ran MiXCR on the 5' RACE reads; one entry per CDR3 protein. The sample shows around 70,000 distinct CDR3 sequences, around 15% of them seen only once. Sequences were obtained from whole blood. These receptors all stem from an adult who was a healthcare worker with PCR-confirmed SARS-CoV-2 infection or an uninfected control (not recorded which).

This clonotype has a handful of counts. The chain employs TRBV5-1 and TRBJ1-1, with TRBD1 matching 11 bases. Germline CDR1 is SGHRS and CDR2 is YFSETQ. The J segment lost 5 bases and the V segment lost 0 bases, leaving 6 bases of the junction unmatched. This CDR3 is 16 amino acids long. CDR3 in DNA: TGCGCCAGCAGCTTGGACGGACAGGGGGCGCGGACTGAAGCTTTCTTT. It is translated as CASSLDGQGARTEAFF.

This chain connects TRBV18 to TRBJ2-7; 7 nucleotides agree with TRBD1. The CDR3 has 13 amino acids. V dropped 0 bases and J dropped 5; count of bases not matched to a gene: 1. Germline V gene lookup returns CDR1 KGHSH and CDR2 LQKENI. This CDR3 is CASSPPQGNEQYF. The DNA of the CDR3 is TGTGCCAGCTCACCACCACAGGGGAACGAGCAGTACTTC.

This clonotype was detected ten times or more. J is TRBJ1-1 and V is TRBV12-3 or TRBV12-4; the D is unclear. The CDR3 consists of 12 residues. Trimming shortened V by 8 bases and J by 6 bases, and 13 bases separated the two germline ends. CDR3 sequence: CASRKEEAEAFF. The CDR3 bases are TGTGCCAGCCGTAAAGAGGAAGCTGAAGCTTTCTTT.

The genes are TRBV7-2 and TRBJ2-1; tentatively, D is TRBD2 (6 bases). This CDR3 has 16 residues. Trimming removed 4 bases at V and 4 bases at J, with 17 bases between. The germline V gene encodes CDR1 SGHTA and CDR2 FQGNSA. The CDR3 region is CASSSKRVSSYNEQFF. CDR3 bases: TGTGCCAGCAGCTCAAAGCGGGTCAGCTCTTACAATGAGCAGTTCTTC. The full variable domain, its missing parts supplied by reference TRBV7-2 and TRBJ2-1, is GAGVSQSPSNKVTEKGKDVELRCDPISGHTALYWYRQSLGQGLEFLIYFQGNSAPDKSGLPSDRFSAERTGGSVSTLTIQRTQQEDSAVYLCASSSKRVSSYNEQFFGPGTRLTVL.

This clonotype showed up many times. The gene calls are TRBV7-2 and TRBJ1-5; 7 bases map to TRBD1. Germline V gene lookup returns CDR1 SGHTA and CDR2 FQGNSA. Unmatched junction bases numbered 1, after V lost 3 bases and J lost 2 bases. The CDR3 sequence is 14 residues long. CDR3 sequence reads: CASSFTGGNQPQHF. For the CDR3, the DNA is TGTGCCAGCAGCTTTACAGGGGGCAATCAGCCCCAGCATTTT.

This clonotype was recorded a few times. V gene TRBV20-1 combines with J gene TRBJ2-1; 8 bases align to TRBD2. Germline V gene sequence: CDR1 DFQATT, CDR2 SNEGSKA (reference sequence). CDR3 length: 16 residues. V dropped 5 bases and J dropped 1; count of bases not matched to a gene: 10. The CDR3 DNA sequence: TGCAGTGCTGGGGGCTTCGGGGGGGGATCCTACAATGAGCAGTTCTTC. Its translation: CSAGGFGGGSYNEQFF.

This clonotype has a handful of counts. This chain uses TRBV29-1 with TRBJ2-7, with a weak D call TRBD2 (6 bases). V dropped 1 base and J dropped 0 bases, with 13 bases sitting between them. Germline-derived CDR1 and CDR2 are SQVTM and ANQGSEA. The CDR3 has 15 amino acids. As DNA, the CDR3 is TGCAGCGTTGAAGGCGGGACGGATAGCTCCTACGAGCAGTACTTC. Translating it yields CSVEGGTDSSYEQYF.

This clonotype was recorded many times. The chain carries TRBV6-4 and TRBJ2-1, with 11 bases lining up with TRBD2. Germline trimming cut 8 bases from V and 7 bases from J; bases unmatched to any gene: 7. CDR3 size: 14 residues. Germline CDR1 and CDR2: MRHNA and SNTAGT. CDR3 amino acids: CASAVAGGRNEQFF. CDR3 bases: TGTGCCAGCGCCGTAGCGGGAGGGCGAAATGAGCAGTTCTTC.

This clonotype has a count of ten or more. The J gene is TRBJ1-4, the V gene TRBV24-1; a weak D match, TRBD1 (5 bases). The germline gives CDR1 KGHDR, CDR2 SFDVKD. This CDR3 region has 14 residues. V shed 4 bases and J shed 7 bases, with 12 bases lying between them. The CDR3 bases are TGTGCCACCAGTGAGGCGCAGGGAGGTGAAAAACTGTTTTTT. It yields the protein CATSEAQGGEKLFF.